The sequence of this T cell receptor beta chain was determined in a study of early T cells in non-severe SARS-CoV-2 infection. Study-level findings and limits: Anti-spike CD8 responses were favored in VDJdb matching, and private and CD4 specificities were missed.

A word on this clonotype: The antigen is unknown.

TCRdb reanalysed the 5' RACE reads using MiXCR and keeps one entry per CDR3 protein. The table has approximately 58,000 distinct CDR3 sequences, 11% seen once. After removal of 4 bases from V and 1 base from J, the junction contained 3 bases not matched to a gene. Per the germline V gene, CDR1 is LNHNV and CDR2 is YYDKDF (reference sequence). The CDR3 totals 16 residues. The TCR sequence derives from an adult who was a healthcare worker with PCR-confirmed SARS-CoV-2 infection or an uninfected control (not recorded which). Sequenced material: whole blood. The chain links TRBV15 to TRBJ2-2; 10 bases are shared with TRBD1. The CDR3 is CATSIDRGQNTGELFF. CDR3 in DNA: TGTGCCACCAGCATCGACAGGGGGCAGAACACCGGGGAGCTGTTTTTT.